This T cell receptor (beta chain) comes out of a study of cytomegalovirus exposure and HLA in healthy donors. Whole-study context: Unique TCRs from HLA-typed donors, 75 million to 100 million of them, were held in an early data release.

The sample holds one count of this clone. Its antigen is undetermined. With 60 Vbeta and 13 Jbeta primers, the PCR was carried out. Per the original methods: Counted up in a later analysis, unique TCR beta chains came to about 83 million, with around 10 million shared. Clones were read by immunoSEQ multiplex PCR, and TCRdb kept only the in-frame ones, dropping some. The V and J calls and clone size are taken from that table; D and trimming were inferred from the DNA. The data hold 95,000 to 100,000 clones, with 76% observed a single time. CDR3 length: 14 amino acids. The V and J ends lost 5 bases and 0 bases, in that order; junction bases with no gene match: 4. Germline CDR1 is SQVTM and CDR2 is ANQGSEA. Overall study results and limits: In a later analysis, an Asian-associated ancestry cluster reportedly showed fewer N-insertions than the 666-donor mean. Immune exposure data for these donors was limited to CMV serostatus.

The chain carries TRBV29-1 and TRBJ2-1; 7 bases are shared with TRBD1. Sequences were obtained from PBMCs. This clonotype was sampled from a man between 35 and 55 years old in good health and CMV-seronegative. The CDR3 DNA is TGCAGCGTTATGGGGGACAGCTCCTACAATGAGCAGTTCTTC. Translation: CSVMGDSSYNEQFF.